Listed below are T cell receptor beta chains from one sample, sequenced in a study of shared clonotypes between healthy human individuals. The protocol was immunoSEQ multiplex PCR, while the TCRdb copy is restricted to in-frame clones and leaves out a portion. The data show 500,000 to 550,000 clones, with about 96% seen just once and 0.05% to 0.07% held by the top ten. The source material was naive CD4+ T cells sorted from blood. The receptor source for this set is a woman in her twenties or thirties in good health. Both conserved end residues are part of each CDR3. Each record gives: CDR3 DNA, CDR3 protein, J gene, V gene, D gene, clone size. The D gene is left open where the match is weak. A row's size may be missing; if present it is once, few, many or a size class.

cdr3_nt: TGTGCCAGCAGCTTAGCGCCAGCGAGCTCTGGAAACACCATATATTTT
cdr3_aa: CASSLAPASSGNTIYF
j_call: TRBJ1-3
v_call: TRBV7-2
d_call: .
clone_size: .

cdr3_nt: TGTGCCTGGAGTGCAATTAGCGGGAGAAATGAGCAGTTCTTC
cdr3_aa: CAWSAISGRNEQFF
j_call: TRBJ2-1
v_call: TRBV30
d_call: TRBD2
clone_size: .

cdr3_nt: TGTGCCAGTAGTCTTGACGCGGGACAGGGGGTTAGAGGGAAAGAGACCCAGTACTTC
cdr3_aa: CASSLDAGQGVRGKETQYF
j_call: TRBJ2-5
v_call: TRBV19
d_call: TRBD1
clone_size: .

cdr3_nt: TGTGCCAGCAGCTTACGACGGGAGAGGTCCTACGAGCAGTACTTC
cdr3_aa: CASSLRRERSYEQYF
j_call: TRBJ2-7
v_call: TRBV11-1
d_call: .
clone_size: .

cdr3_nt: TGTGCCAGCAGCTTGTTGACCTCGGACACCGGGGAGCTGTTTTTT
cdr3_aa: CASSLLTSDTGELFF
j_call: TRBJ2-2
v_call: TRBV5-6
d_call: .
clone_size: .

cdr3_nt: TGTGCCAGCAGCACTCTGGAGACAGAACACTACGAGCAGTACTTC
cdr3_aa: CASSTLETEHYEQYF
j_call: TRBJ2-7
v_call: TRBV11-3
d_call: .
clone_size: once

cdr3_nt: TGTGCCAGCAGCGTAGCGGGGTTTACCGGGGAGCTGTTTTTT
cdr3_aa: CASSVAGFTGELFF
j_call: TRBJ2-2
v_call: TRBV9
d_call: .
clone_size: .

cdr3_nt: TGCAGCGTCGTCGGACAGCCACAGCAGTATTTT
cdr3_aa: CSVVGQPQQYF
j_call: TRBJ2-3
v_call: TRBV29-1
d_call: .
clone_size: once

cdr3_nt: TGCGCCAGCAGCACTGACAGGGGGAACACTGAAGCTTTCTTT
cdr3_aa: CASSTDRGNTEAFF
j_call: TRBJ1-1
v_call: TRBV5-1
d_call: TRBD1
clone_size: .

cdr3_nt: TGTGCCAGCAGTTTAGGCGGACCCTACAATGAGCAGTTCTTC
cdr3_aa: CASSLGGPYNEQFF
j_call: TRBJ2-1
v_call: TRBV27
d_call: .
clone_size: .

cdr3_nt: TGTGCCAGCAGAGGGGCCTATGGCTACACCTTC
cdr3_aa: CASRGAYGYTF
j_call: TRBJ1-2
v_call: TRBV6-5
d_call: .
clone_size: once

cdr3_nt: TGTGCCAGCAGGTACAGGTTGGGGGAGACCCAGTACTTC
cdr3_aa: CASRYRLGETQYF
j_call: TRBJ2-5
v_call: TRBV7-9
d_call: .
clone_size: .

cdr3_nt: TGTGCCAGCAGGATTAACAGGGGGCAAGGATCTGAAGCTTTCTTT
cdr3_aa: CASRINRGQGSEAFF
j_call: TRBJ1-1
v_call: TRBV11-2
d_call: TRBD1
clone_size: .

cdr3_nt: TGTGCCAGCTCCGAGACAGGGGGTAACCGCAATGAGCAGTTCTTC
cdr3_aa: CASSETGGNRNEQFF
j_call: TRBJ2-1
v_call: TRBV25-1
d_call: TRBD1
clone_size: .

cdr3_nt: TGTGCCAGCAGTTCCCAGGGGGCGCTCTGGTATGGCTACACCTTC
cdr3_aa: CASSSQGALWYGYTF
j_call: TRBJ1-2
v_call: TRBV28
d_call: TRBD1
clone_size: .

cdr3_nt: TGCGCCAGCAGCGGAGCGACCTACGAGCAGTACTTC
cdr3_aa: CASSGATYEQYF
j_call: TRBJ2-7
v_call: TRBV10-2
d_call: .
clone_size: once

cdr3_nt: TGCGCCAGCAGCTTGGTGGCAGGGGGCACTGAAGCTTTCTTT
cdr3_aa: CASSLVAGGTEAFF
j_call: TRBJ1-1
v_call: TRBV5-1
d_call: TRBD1
clone_size: .

cdr3_nt: TGTGCCAGCAGCGTAGGTACAGGCTCTCAGCAGTACTTC
cdr3_aa: CASSVGTGSQQYF
j_call: TRBJ2-7
v_call: TRBV9
d_call: .
clone_size: .

cdr3_nt: TGTGCCAGCTCATCGGGGGCCTACGAGCAGTACTTC
cdr3_aa: CASSSGAYEQYF
j_call: TRBJ2-7
v_call: TRBV18
d_call: .
clone_size: .

cdr3_nt: TGTGCCAGCTCACCACGTGATCTGAGTTGGGGCCCCAATGAGCAGTTCTTC
cdr3_aa: CASSPRDLSWGPNEQFF
j_call: TRBJ2-1
v_call: TRBV18
d_call: .
clone_size: once

cdr3_nt: TGTGCCAGTAGTCCGGAACCTAGCGGGACATATGAGCAGTTCTTC
cdr3_aa: CASSPEPSGTYEQFF
j_call: TRBJ2-1
v_call: TRBV19
d_call: TRBD2
clone_size: .

cdr3_nt: TGTGCCAGCCTTAGCTCTGGGGCCAACGTCCTGACTTTC
cdr3_aa: CASLSSGANVLTF
j_call: TRBJ2-6
v_call: TRBV7-9
d_call: .
clone_size: .

cdr3_nt: TGTGCCAGCAGTTACAAGGCGGGACAGGCAAGCACTGAAGCTTTCTTT
cdr3_aa: CASSYKAGQASTEAFF
j_call: TRBJ1-1
v_call: TRBV6-6
d_call: TRBD1
clone_size: .

cdr3_nt: TGTGCCAGCAGTTCGGGGACAGGGGTGGGTGAAGGCTACACCTTC
cdr3_aa: CASSSGTGVGEGYTF
j_call: TRBJ1-2
v_call: TRBV28
d_call: TRBD1
clone_size: .

cdr3_nt: TGTGCCAGCAGCTTAGAACAGGGGAACACTGAAGCTTTCTTT
cdr3_aa: CASSLEQGNTEAFF
j_call: TRBJ1-1
v_call: TRBV7-3
d_call: .
clone_size: .

cdr3_nt: TGTGCCAGCTCACGGGGCGGAGAGGCGGGGGACCAGTACTTC
cdr3_aa: CASSRGGEAGDQYF
j_call: TRBJ2-5
v_call: TRBV18
d_call: TRBD2
clone_size: .

cdr3_nt: TGTGCCAGCAGCGTAGGGACAGGGGCCTACGAGCAGTACTTC
cdr3_aa: CASSVGTGAYEQYF
j_call: TRBJ2-7
v_call: TRBV9
d_call: TRBD1
clone_size: few

cdr3_nt: TGTGCCAGCACTCGGGTATCAGCTTCGGGCAAAAACATTCAGTACTTC
cdr3_aa: CASTRVSASGKNIQYF
j_call: TRBJ2-4
v_call: TRBV2
d_call: .
clone_size: .

cdr3_nt: TGTGCCAGCATTCTCACAGCGGGAGTAAGGGCCGGGGAGCTGTTTTTT
cdr3_aa: CASILTAGVRAGELFF
j_call: TRBJ2-2
v_call: TRBV2
d_call: TRBD2
clone_size: .

cdr3_nt: TGCGCCAGCAGCGGGCAGGGGGCCTTGAATGAAAAACTGTTTTTT
cdr3_aa: CASSGQGALNEKLFF
j_call: TRBJ1-4
v_call: TRBV5-1
d_call: TRBD1
clone_size: .

cdr3_nt: TGTGCCAGCAGCTTAGAACCCCACACCTACGAGCAGTACTTC
cdr3_aa: CASSLEPHTYEQYF
j_call: TRBJ2-7
v_call: TRBV7-2
d_call: .
clone_size: .

cdr3_nt: TGCAGCGCCCGGCGGGCTGAGCAGTTCTTC
cdr3_aa: CSARRAEQFF
j_call: TRBJ2-1
v_call: TRBV29-1
d_call: .
clone_size: .

cdr3_nt: TGTGCCAGCAGTTTATGGGTAGGGGGATACGAGCAGTACTTC
cdr3_aa: CASSLWVGGYEQYF
j_call: TRBJ2-7
v_call: TRBV28
d_call: .
clone_size: .

cdr3_nt: TGTGCCAGCAGCCGCACCCTAAGCGGGAGTGACGACGAGCAGTACTTC
cdr3_aa: CASSRTLSGSDDEQYF
j_call: TRBJ2-7
v_call: TRBV27
d_call: TRBD2
clone_size: .

cdr3_nt: TGTGCCAGCAGTCCTCCGGGACAGGGCCCCATGCGGACTGAAGCTTTCTTT
cdr3_aa: CASSPPGQGPMRTEAFF
j_call: TRBJ1-1
v_call: TRBV28
d_call: TRBD1
clone_size: .

cdr3_nt: TGTGCCACCAAGGACGCCCTTACGGATGGCTACACCTTC
cdr3_aa: CATKDALTDGYTF
j_call: TRBJ1-2
v_call: TRBV10-3
d_call: .
clone_size: few

cdr3_nt: TGCGCCAGCAGCCAAGATAGTAGGAGCTCCTACAATGAGCAGTTCTTC
cdr3_aa: CASSQDSRSSYNEQFF
j_call: TRBJ2-1
v_call: TRBV4-1
d_call: .
clone_size: once

cdr3_nt: TGTGCCAGCAGCTCGGCCATGGGACAGCAAGAGACCCAGTACTTC
cdr3_aa: CASSSAMGQQETQYF
j_call: TRBJ2-5
v_call: TRBV5-4
d_call: TRBD1
clone_size: .

cdr3_nt: TGTGCCAGCAGCTTAGCACAGGGGAGCAATCAGCCCCAGCATTTT
cdr3_aa: CASSLAQGSNQPQHF
j_call: TRBJ1-5
v_call: TRBV7-2
d_call: TRBD1
clone_size: .

cdr3_nt: TGTGCCAGCAGTTACCGGACTAGCGGGACAACTGAGCAGTTCTTC
cdr3_aa: CASSYRTSGTTEQFF
j_call: TRBJ2-1
v_call: TRBV6-5
d_call: TRBD2
clone_size: .

cdr3_nt: TGCGCCAGCAGCTTAATAGCGGGAGGCTCCTACGAGCAGTACTTC
cdr3_aa: CASSLIAGGSYEQYF
j_call: TRBJ2-7
v_call: TRBV5-1
d_call: TRBD2
clone_size: .

cdr3_nt: TGTGCCAGCGCGGGGGCGCGGACTGAAGCTTTCTTT
cdr3_aa: CASAGARTEAFF
j_call: TRBJ1-1
v_call: TRBV6-5
d_call: .
clone_size: .

cdr3_nt: TGTGCCATCCGACAGGGGGCAAACTACGAGCAGTACTTC
cdr3_aa: CAIRQGANYEQYF
j_call: TRBJ2-7
v_call: TRBV28
d_call: TRBD1
clone_size: .

cdr3_nt: TGTGCCAGCAGTTTATTCTCAAGGGATCAGCCCCAGCATTTT
cdr3_aa: CASSLFSRDQPQHF
j_call: TRBJ1-5
v_call: TRBV28
d_call: .
clone_size: .

cdr3_nt: TGCGCCAGCAGCCAAACGACAGGGGCTATCTCCTACGAGCAGTACTTC
cdr3_aa: CASSQTTGAISYEQYF
j_call: TRBJ2-7
v_call: TRBV4-1
d_call: TRBD1
clone_size: .

cdr3_nt: TGTGCCAGCAGTTCGGGGGGGGCACAGGAAAAACTGTTTTTT
cdr3_aa: CASSSGGAQEKLFF
j_call: TRBJ1-4
v_call: TRBV28
d_call: .
clone_size: .

cdr3_nt: TGTGCCAGCAGCTTGAATGGGCTTTTTAACTATGGCTACACCTTC
cdr3_aa: CASSLNGLFNYGYTF
j_call: TRBJ1-2
v_call: TRBV5-4
d_call: .
clone_size: .

cdr3_nt: TGTGCCAGCAGCTTAGCCGTTTGGCGCGATAAGGTTGAGCAGTTCTTC
cdr3_aa: CASSLAVWRDKVEQFF
j_call: TRBJ2-1
v_call: TRBV7-8
d_call: .
clone_size: once